What follows is one TCR beta chain and its context. Its antigen is still unknown. TCR alpha and TCR beta cDNA libraries carrying sample barcodes and UMIs came from 5'RACE with constant-segment primers. TCRdb fed the 5' RACE reads into MiXCR, producing one record per CDR3 protein. Among over 500,000 distinct CDR3 sequences listed, roughly 17% were seen once. This record comes from a study of T-cell memory formation after mild COVID-19. Overall study results and limits: Mostly located in CM and EM were contracting CD4+ clones, with contracting CD8+ clones located in EMRA. Some clones that responded turned up in pre-infection memory, which suggests that cross-reactive memory joined in.

V dropped 3 bases and J dropped 5; count of bases not matched to a gene: 11. Germline CDR1 reads LGHDT; CDR2 reads YNNKEL (reference sequence). CDR3 length: 16 residues. The chain is built from TRBV3-1 and TRBJ2-7, with 9 positions matching TRBD1. The clonotype comes from an adult woman who had mild COVID-19 (a few samples of this study predate the infection). Cell type and time point are not known. The sequenced sample consisted of PBMCs or a T cell subset sorted from them (not recorded which). CDR3 residues: CASSQGTRTGVHEQYF. For the CDR3, the DNA is TGTGCCAGCAGCCAGGGGACCCGGACAGGGGTCCACGAGCAGTACTTC.